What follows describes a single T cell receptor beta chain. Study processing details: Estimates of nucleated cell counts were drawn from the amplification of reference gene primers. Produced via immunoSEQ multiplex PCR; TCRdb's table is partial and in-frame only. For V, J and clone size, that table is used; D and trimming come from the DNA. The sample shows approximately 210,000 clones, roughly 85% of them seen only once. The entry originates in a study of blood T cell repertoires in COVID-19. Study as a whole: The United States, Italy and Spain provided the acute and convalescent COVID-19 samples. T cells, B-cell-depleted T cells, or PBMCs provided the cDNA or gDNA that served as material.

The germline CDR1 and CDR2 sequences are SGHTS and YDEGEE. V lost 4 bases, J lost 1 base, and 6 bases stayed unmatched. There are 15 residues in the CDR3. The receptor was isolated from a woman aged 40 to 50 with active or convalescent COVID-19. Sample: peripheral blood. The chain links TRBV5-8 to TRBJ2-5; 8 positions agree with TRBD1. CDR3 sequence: CASSQRTGIQETQYF. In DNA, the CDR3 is TGTGCCAGCAGCCAGAGGACAGGGATCCAAGAGACCCAGTACTTC.